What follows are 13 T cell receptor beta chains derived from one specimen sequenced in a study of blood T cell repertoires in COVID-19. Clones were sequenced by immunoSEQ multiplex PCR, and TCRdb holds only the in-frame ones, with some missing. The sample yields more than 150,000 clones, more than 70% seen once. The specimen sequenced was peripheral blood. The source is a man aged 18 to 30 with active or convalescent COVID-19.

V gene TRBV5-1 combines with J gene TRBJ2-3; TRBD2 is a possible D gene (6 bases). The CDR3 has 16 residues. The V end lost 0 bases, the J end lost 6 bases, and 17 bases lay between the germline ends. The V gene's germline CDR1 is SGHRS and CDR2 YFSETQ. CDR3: CASSLAGTSGLDTQYF. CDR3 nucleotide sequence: TGCGCCAGCAGCTTGGCGGGGACTTCCGGTTTGGATACGCAGTATTTT.

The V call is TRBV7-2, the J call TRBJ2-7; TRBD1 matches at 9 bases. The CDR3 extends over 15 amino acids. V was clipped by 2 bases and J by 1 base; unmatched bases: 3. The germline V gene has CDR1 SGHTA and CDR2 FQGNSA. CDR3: CASSLRDRASYEQYF. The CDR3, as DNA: TGTGCCAGCAGCTTAAGGGACAGGGCTTCCTACGAGCAGTACTTC.

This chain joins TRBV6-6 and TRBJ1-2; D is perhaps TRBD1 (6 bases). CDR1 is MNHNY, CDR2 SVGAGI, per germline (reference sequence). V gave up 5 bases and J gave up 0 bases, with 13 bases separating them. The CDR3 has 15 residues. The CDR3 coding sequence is TGTGCCAGCAGTACCCCGGACAGAGCTAACTATGGCTACACCTTC. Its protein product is CASSTPDRANYGYTF.

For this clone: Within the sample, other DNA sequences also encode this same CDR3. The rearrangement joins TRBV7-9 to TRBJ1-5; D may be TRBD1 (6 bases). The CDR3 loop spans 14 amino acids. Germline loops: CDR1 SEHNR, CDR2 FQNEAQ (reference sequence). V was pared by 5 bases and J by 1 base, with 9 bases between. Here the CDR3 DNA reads TGTGCCAGCAGCCTACAGGGAAGCAATCAGCCCCAGCATTTT. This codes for CASSLQGSNQPQHF.

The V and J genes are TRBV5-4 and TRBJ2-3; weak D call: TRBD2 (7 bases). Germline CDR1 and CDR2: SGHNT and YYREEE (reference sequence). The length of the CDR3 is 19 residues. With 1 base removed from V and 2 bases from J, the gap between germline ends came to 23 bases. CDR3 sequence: CASSLTSGGLAANTDTQYF. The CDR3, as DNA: TGTGCCAGCAGCTTGACTTCGGGGGGCTTAGCTGCCAACACAGATACGCAGTATTTT. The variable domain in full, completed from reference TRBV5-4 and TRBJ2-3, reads ETGVTQSPTHLIKTRGQQVTLRCSSQSGHNTVSWYQQALGQGPQFIFQYYREEENGRGNFPPRFSGLQFPNYSSELNVNALELDDSALYLCASSLTSGGLAANTDTQYFGPGTRLTVL.

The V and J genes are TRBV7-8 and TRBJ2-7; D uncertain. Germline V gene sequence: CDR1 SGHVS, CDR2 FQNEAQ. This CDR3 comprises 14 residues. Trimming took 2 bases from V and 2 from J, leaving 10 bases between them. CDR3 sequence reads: CASSLFAGPYEQYF. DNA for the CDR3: TGTGCCAGCAGCTTATTTGCAGGCCCCTACGAGCAGTACTTC.

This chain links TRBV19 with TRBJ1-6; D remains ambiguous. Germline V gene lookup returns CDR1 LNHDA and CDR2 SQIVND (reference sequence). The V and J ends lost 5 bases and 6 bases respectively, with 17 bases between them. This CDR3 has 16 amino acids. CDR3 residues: CASSEQSLRANSPLHF. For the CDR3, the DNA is TGTGCCAGTAGTGAACAGTCATTGAGGGCTAATTCACCCCTCCACTTT.

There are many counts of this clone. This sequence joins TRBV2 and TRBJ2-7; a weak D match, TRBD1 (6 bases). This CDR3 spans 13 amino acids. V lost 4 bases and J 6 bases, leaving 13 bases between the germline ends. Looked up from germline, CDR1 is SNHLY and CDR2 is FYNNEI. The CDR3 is CASSVSRGFEQYF. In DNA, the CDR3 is TGTGCCAGCAGTGTTAGCAGGGGATTCGAGCAGTACTTC.

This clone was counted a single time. In DNA, the CDR3 is TGTGCCAGTACCACCGGGACAGGGCTGGAGAGTGAGCAGTTCTTC. This sequence encodes CASTTGTGLESEQFF. The gene calls are TRBV19 and TRBJ2-1, with 9 bases identical to TRBD1. The V and J ends lost 7 bases and 9 bases, in that order; junction bases with no gene match: 13. The CDR3 loop spans 15 amino acids. Looked up from germline, CDR1 is LNHDA and CDR2 is SQIVND (reference sequence).

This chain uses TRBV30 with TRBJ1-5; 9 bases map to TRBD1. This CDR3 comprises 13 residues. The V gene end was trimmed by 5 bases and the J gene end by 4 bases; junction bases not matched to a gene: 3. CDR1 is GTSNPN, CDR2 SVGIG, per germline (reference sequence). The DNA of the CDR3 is TGTGCCTGGCGACAGGGGGAGAATCAGCCCCAGCATTTT. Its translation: CAWRQGENQPQHF.

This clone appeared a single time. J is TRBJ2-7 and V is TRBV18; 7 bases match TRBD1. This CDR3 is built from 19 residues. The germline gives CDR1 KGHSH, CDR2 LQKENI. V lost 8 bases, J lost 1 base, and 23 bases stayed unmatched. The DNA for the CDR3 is TGTGCCAGCACCCCAAGTCCCGGGACAGCCTTTGGAGATTCCTACGAGCAGTACTTC. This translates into CASTPSPGTAFGDSYEQYF.

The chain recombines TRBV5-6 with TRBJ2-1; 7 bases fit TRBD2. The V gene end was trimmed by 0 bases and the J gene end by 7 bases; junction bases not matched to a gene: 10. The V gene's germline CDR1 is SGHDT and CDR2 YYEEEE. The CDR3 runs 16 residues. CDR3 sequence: CASSLVVPSGINEQFF. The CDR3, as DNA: TGTGCCAGCAGCTTGGTGGTGCCTAGCGGTATTAATGAGCAGTTCTTC.

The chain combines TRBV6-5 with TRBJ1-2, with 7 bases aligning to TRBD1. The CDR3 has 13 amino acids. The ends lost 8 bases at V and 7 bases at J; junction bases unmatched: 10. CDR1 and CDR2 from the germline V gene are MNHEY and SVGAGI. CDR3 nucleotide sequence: TGTGCCAGCCGACAGGGTGGAGCTCCTGGCTACACCTTC. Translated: CASRQGGAPGYTF.